The present TCR beta chain was sequenced within a study of blood T cell repertoires in COVID-19. Background on the study: Collection of acute and convalescent COVID-19 samples took place in the United States, Italy and Spain. The analysed material was cDNA or gDNA that came from T cells, B-cell-depleted T cells, or PBMCs.

As processed by the authors: Reference gene primer amplification gave estimated nucleated cell counts. This table comes from immunoSEQ multiplex PCR, and its TCRdb copy is limited to in-frame clones, with some not included. That table supplies the V and J calls and clone size; D and trimming were determined from the DNA. The sample consists of roughly 100,000 clones, about 78% of them appearing once. This CDR3 region has 13 residues. V trimming: 4 bases; J trimming: 4 bases; junction bases outside the gene matches: 1. Germline loops: CDR1 MNHEY, CDR2 SMNVEV (reference sequence). This chain connects TRBV27 to TRBJ2-3; 8 positions match TRBD1. The sequenced material came from peripheral blood. The clonotype comes from a man aged 55 to 70 with active or convalescent COVID-19. The CDR3 region is CASSSQGADTQYF. The CDR3, as DNA: TGTGCCAGCAGTTCACAGGGGGCAGATACGCAGTATTTT.